These T cell receptor beta chains were read from a single sample in a study of CD8 T cells in Susac syndrome. A single record per CDR3 protein comes from TCRdb applying MiXCR to the immunoSEQ multiplex PCR reads. The sample records under 200,000 distinct CDR3 sequences, 90% to 95% being singletons. The sequencing input was CD4+ T cells from PBMCs. The receptors derive from a human donor in good health. CDR3s include the opening cysteine and the closing phenylalanine or tryptophan. D genes are given only for firm matches. Expanded clones get a size class; other rows say once, few or many, or leave the size out.

v_call: TRBV24-1
clone_size: once
j_call: TRBJ2-3
d_call: .
cdr3_nt: TGTGCCACCAGTGCGGGCACCGCAGTTCTCTCGCAGTATTTT
cdr3_aa: CATSAGTAVLSQYF

v_call: TRBV4-1
clone_size: .
j_call: TRBJ1-5
d_call: .
cdr3_nt: TGCGCCAGCAGCCAACGGTCGCAGGGTCAGCCCCAGCATTTT
cdr3_aa: CASSQRSQGQPQHF

v_call: TRBV20-1
clone_size: .
j_call: TRBJ2-7
d_call: .
cdr3_nt: TGCAGTGCTAGCTTAGATTACGAGCAGTACTTC
cdr3_aa: CSASLDYEQYF

v_call: TRBV4-1
clone_size: .
j_call: TRBJ2-6
d_call: TRBD2
cdr3_nt: TGCGCCAGCAGCCAAGGGGAAGCGGGAGGCTACTCTGGGGCCAACGTCCTGACTTTC
cdr3_aa: CASSQGEAGGYSGANVLTF

v_call: TRBV19
clone_size: once
j_call: TRBJ1-1
d_call: .
cdr3_nt: TGTGCCAGTAGTCGGGGTCTAAGCACTGAAGCTTTCTTT
cdr3_aa: CASSRGLSTEAFF

v_call: TRBV2
clone_size: .
j_call: TRBJ2-5
d_call: TRBD2
cdr3_nt: TGTGCCAGCAGCGCCTCGGGGGGGTACCAAGAGACCCAGTACTTC
cdr3_aa: CASSASGGYQETQYF

v_call: TRBV20-1
clone_size: .
j_call: TRBJ2-3
d_call: .
cdr3_nt: TGCAGTGCTAGAGTTGGGGCAGATACGCAGTATTTT
cdr3_aa: CSARVGADTQYF

v_call: TRBV20-1
clone_size: .
j_call: TRBJ2-3
d_call: .
cdr3_nt: TGCAGTGCTAGAGTTCGGGCGGTAGCAGATACGCAGTATTTT
cdr3_aa: CSARVRAVADTQYF

v_call: TRBV20-1
clone_size: .
j_call: TRBJ2-3
d_call: .
cdr3_nt: TGCAGTTCTCCCGGAACAGATACGCAGTATTTT
cdr3_aa: CSSPGTDTQYF

v_call: TRBV29-1
clone_size: .
j_call: TRBJ1-2
d_call: .
cdr3_nt: TGCAGCGGTGCAACAGGGCGGCCCGCCGGCTACACCTTC
cdr3_aa: CSGATGRPAGYTF

v_call: TRBV6-2/TRBV6-3
clone_size: once
j_call: TRBJ2-1
d_call: .
cdr3_nt: TGTGCCAGCAGCTCGTTCGGCTCCTACAATGAGCAGTTCTTC
cdr3_aa: CASSSFGSYNEQFF

v_call: TRBV24-1
clone_size: once
j_call: TRBJ2-1
d_call: .
cdr3_nt: TGTGCCACCAGCGACGACGGGCTGGGAAACAATGAGCAGTTCTTC
cdr3_aa: CATSDDGLGNNEQFF

v_call: TRBV29-1
clone_size: .
j_call: TRBJ2-3
d_call: TRBD2
cdr3_nt: TGCAGCGTTTCCCGGGAGGGCACAGATACGCAGTATTTT
cdr3_aa: CSVSREGTDTQYF

v_call: TRBV12-3/TRBV12-4
clone_size: .
j_call: TRBJ2-3
d_call: .
cdr3_nt: TGTGCCAGCAGTTTAACTTCCGCCTCAGATACGCAGTATTTT
cdr3_aa: CASSLTSASDTQYF

v_call: TRBV20-1
clone_size: .
j_call: TRBJ1-5
d_call: .
cdr3_nt: TGCAGTGCTAGGGGTGGGGCACCAACCCATCAGCCCCAGCATTTT
cdr3_aa: CSARGGAPTHQPQHF

v_call: TRBV29-1
clone_size: .
j_call: TRBJ1-1
d_call: .
cdr3_nt: TGCAGCGTTGAAGAAGGAGGTTTGAACACTGAAGCTTTCTTT
cdr3_aa: CSVEEGGLNTEAFF

v_call: TRBV20-1
clone_size: .
j_call: TRBJ2-3
d_call: TRBD2
cdr3_nt: TGCAGTGCTAGAGATACCGGACTAGCGGGAGTAGGGGATACGCAGTATTTT
cdr3_aa: CSARDTGLAGVGDTQYF

v_call: TRBV1
clone_size: .
j_call: TRBJ2-5
d_call: .
cdr3_nt: TGCACCAGCAGCCACGGGTTTGAGCGGGAGGGCCTCGCGGAGACCCAGTACTTC
cdr3_aa: CTSSHGFEREGLAETQYF

v_call: TRBV7-9
clone_size: .
j_call: TRBJ2-6
d_call: .
cdr3_nt: TGTGCCAGCAGCCTCGGGACTGGGGCCAACGTCCTGACTTTC
cdr3_aa: CASSLGTGANVLTF

v_call: TRBV20-1
clone_size: .
j_call: TRBJ2-1
d_call: .
cdr3_nt: TGCAGTGCCCCGGACTTAGGGTACAATGAGCAGTTCTTC
cdr3_aa: CSAPDLGYNEQFF

v_call: TRBV30
clone_size: .
j_call: TRBJ1-5
d_call: .
cdr3_nt: TGTGCCTGGAGTGTACGAGGGATCGGCAATCAGCCCCAGCATTTT
cdr3_aa: CAWSVRGIGNQPQHF

v_call: TRBV9
clone_size: few
j_call: TRBJ2-5
d_call: .
cdr3_nt: TGTGCCAGCAGCACGGGACCTCAAGAGACCCAGTACTTC
cdr3_aa: CASSTGPQETQYF

v_call: TRBV29-1
clone_size: .
j_call: TRBJ2-5
d_call: .
cdr3_nt: TGCAGCGTTGTCGGCGGAGGTGGGGAGACCCAGTACTTC
cdr3_aa: CSVVGGGGETQYF

v_call: TRBV4-3
clone_size: .
j_call: TRBJ2-2
d_call: .
cdr3_nt: TGCGCCAGCAGCCAAGATATTCCCCCCGGGGAGCTGTTTTTT
cdr3_aa: CASSQDIPPGELFF

v_call: TRBV24-1
clone_size: .
j_call: TRBJ2-1
d_call: TRBD2
cdr3_nt: TGTGCCACCAGGGGCGGGGGGAGTGAGCAGTTCTTC
cdr3_aa: CATRGGGSEQFF

v_call: TRBV30
clone_size: .
j_call: TRBJ1-2
d_call: TRBD1
cdr3_nt: TGTGCCTGGACGTCGACAGGGGGCTCGGTTGGCTACACCTTC
cdr3_aa: CAWTSTGGSVGYTF

v_call: TRBV12-3/TRBV12-4
clone_size: .
j_call: TRBJ2-1
d_call: .
cdr3_nt: TGTGCCAGCAGACCGACTAGGCCGGATGAGCAGTTCTTC
cdr3_aa: CASRPTRPDEQFF

v_call: TRBV24-1
clone_size: .
j_call: TRBJ1-1
d_call: TRBD1
cdr3_nt: TGTGCCACCTCTGAGAAGACAGGGTACTTGGTGGGTACTGAAGCTTTCTTT
cdr3_aa: CATSEKTGYLVGTEAFF